This T cell receptor beta chain was found in a study of cytomegalovirus exposure and HLA in healthy donors. The data were produced by immunoSEQ multiplex PCR, yet TCRdb's version contains in-frame clones alone and is incomplete. The data contain under 150,000 clones, 91% of them seen just once; the ten biggest clones take up about 0.7%. The CDR3 spans 13 residues. V shed 2 bases and J shed 13 bases, with 17 bases lying between them. The germline V gene encodes CDR1 MDHEN and CDR2 SYDVKM. The source of this sequence is a man aged 18-30 years in good health and CMV-seronegative. V gene TRBV28 combines with J gene TRBJ2-5; no clear D gene. Sample: PBMCs. The CDR3 coding sequence is TGTGCCAGCAGTTTAGGTTCCAGAAACGTCCCGTACTTC. Translation gives CASSLGSRNVPYF.